The clone carrying this T cell receptor beta chain was counted only a few times. The data stem from a study of response to subunit inactivated influenza vaccine. TCRdb processed the RT-PCR reads anew with MiXCR; each CDR3 protein has one entry. The sample carries around 760,000 distinct CDR3 sequences, 14% recorded once. There are 14 residues in the CDR3. Germline assignment: CDR1 MNHEY and CDR2 SVGEGT. V was pared by 10 bases and J by 4 bases, with 5 bases of the junction left unmatched. The V and J genes are TRBV6-2 or TRBV6-3 and TRBJ2-2; 11 bases are a match to TRBD1. The specimen was PBMCs from blood, collected roughly 2 weeks before vaccination. The origin of this receptor is a man aged 45-65 years who received an inactivated influenza vaccine. CDR3 DNA sequence: TGTGCCACCCTGGGACAGGGGGGCACCGGGGAGCTGTTTTTT. Translated: CATLGQGGTGELFF.